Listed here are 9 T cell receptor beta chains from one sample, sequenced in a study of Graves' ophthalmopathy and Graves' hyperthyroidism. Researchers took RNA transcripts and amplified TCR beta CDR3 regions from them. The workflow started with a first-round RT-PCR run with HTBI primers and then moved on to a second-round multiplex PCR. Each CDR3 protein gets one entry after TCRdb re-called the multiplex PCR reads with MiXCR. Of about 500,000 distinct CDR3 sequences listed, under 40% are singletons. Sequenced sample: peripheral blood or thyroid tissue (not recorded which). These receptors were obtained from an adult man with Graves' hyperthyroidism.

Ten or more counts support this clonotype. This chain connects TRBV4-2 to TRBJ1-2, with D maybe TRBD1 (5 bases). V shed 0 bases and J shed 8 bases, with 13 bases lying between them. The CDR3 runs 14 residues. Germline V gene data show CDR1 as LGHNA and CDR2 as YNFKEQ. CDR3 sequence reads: CASSQDQGNQGYTF. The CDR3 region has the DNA TGTGCCAGCAGCCAAGATCAGGGTAATCAAGGCTACACCTTC.

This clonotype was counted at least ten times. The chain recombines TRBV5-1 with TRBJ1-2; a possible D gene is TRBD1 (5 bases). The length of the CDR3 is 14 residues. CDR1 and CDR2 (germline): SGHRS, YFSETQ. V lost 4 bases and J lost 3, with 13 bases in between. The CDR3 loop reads CASSQRTTDYGYTF. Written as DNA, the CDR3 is TGCGCCAGCAGCCAAAGAACGACAGACTATGGCTACACCTTC.

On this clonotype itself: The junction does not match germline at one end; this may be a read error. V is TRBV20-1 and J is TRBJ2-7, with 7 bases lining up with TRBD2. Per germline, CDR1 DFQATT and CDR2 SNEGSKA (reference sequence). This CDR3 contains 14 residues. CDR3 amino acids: CSAYTGLTGGEQYF. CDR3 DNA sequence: TGTAGTGCTTATACTGGACTAACGGGAGGCGAGCAGTACTTC.

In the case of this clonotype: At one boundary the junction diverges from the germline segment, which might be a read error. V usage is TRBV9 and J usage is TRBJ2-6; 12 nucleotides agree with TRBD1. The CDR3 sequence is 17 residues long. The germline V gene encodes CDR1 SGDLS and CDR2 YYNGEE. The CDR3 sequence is CASSEGTGGSGASVLTF. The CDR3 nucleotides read TGTGCCAGCAGCGAGGGGACAGGGGGCTCTGGGGCCAGCGTCCTGACTTTC.

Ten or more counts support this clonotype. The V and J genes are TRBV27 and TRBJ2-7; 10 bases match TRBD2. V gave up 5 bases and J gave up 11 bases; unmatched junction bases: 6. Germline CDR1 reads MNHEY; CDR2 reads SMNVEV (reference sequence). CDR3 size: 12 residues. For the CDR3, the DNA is TGTGCCAGCAGTCCTAGCGGGAGCGCTGAGTACTTC. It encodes CASSPSGSAEYF.

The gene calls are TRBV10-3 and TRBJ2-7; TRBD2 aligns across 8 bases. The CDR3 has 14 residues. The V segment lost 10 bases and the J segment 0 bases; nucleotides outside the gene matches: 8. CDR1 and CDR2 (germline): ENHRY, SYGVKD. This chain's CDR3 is CATMIAGSSYEQYF. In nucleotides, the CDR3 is TGTGCCACGATGATAGCGGGAAGCTCCTACGAGCAGTACTTC.

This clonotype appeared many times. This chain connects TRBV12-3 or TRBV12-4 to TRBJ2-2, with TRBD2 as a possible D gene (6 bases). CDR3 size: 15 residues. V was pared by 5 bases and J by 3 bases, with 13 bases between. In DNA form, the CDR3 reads TGTGCCAGCAGTAACGACGGGAGCTACACCGGGGAGCTGTTTTTT. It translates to CASSNDGSYTGELFF.

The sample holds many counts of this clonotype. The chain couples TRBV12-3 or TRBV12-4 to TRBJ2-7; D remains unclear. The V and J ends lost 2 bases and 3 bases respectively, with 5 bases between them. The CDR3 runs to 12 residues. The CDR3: CASSLPDYEQYF. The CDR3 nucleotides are TGTGCCAGCAGTTTACCCGACTACGAGCAGTACTTC.

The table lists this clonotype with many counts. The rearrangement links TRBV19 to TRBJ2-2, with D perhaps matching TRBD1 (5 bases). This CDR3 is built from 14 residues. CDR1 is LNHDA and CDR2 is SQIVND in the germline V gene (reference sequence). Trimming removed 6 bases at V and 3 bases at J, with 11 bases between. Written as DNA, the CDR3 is TGTGCCAGTAGACCAGGGTTCGACACCGGGGAGCTGTTTTTT. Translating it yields CASRPGFDTGELFF. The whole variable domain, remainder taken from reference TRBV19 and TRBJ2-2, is DGGITQSPKYLFRKEGQNVTLSCEQNLNHDAMYWYRQDPGQGLRLIYYSQIVNDFQKGDIAEGYSVSREKKESFPLTVTSAQKNPTAFYLCASRPGFDTGELFFGEGSRLTVL.